This T cell receptor beta chain appears in the sequencing data of a study of blood T cells in healthy people across ages. Study results and caveats: Possibly confounding the expanded clonotype changes was the fact that donor CMV status was unknown. Per-million-T-cell TCR beta diversity fell roughly linearly with age. Observed TCR beta diversity showed a strong correlation with the percentage of naive T cells as measured by flow cytometry.

J gave up 4 bases and V 5 bases, and 10 bases lay outside the gene matches. The germline gives CDR1 SEHNR, CDR2 FQNEAQ (reference sequence). The CDR3 runs to 15 residues. The use of a sample-barcoded 5' primer and a J-beta primer mix characterized a second PCR of 7 to 11 cycles. A single record per CDR3 protein comes from TCRdb applying MiXCR to the 5' RACE reads. The sample has approximately 800,000 distinct CDR3 sequences, 55% to 70% seen once. This clonotype was detected a few times. Its antigen is unknown. V is TRBV7-9 and J is TRBJ2-7; TRBD2 matches at 8 bases. The sequenced sample was blood. The TCR comes from a man aged 25 to 40 in good health. DNA for the CDR3: TGTGCCAGCAGCCTCCGCGATAGCGGGACTTACGAGCAGTACTTC. It codes for CASSLRDSGTYEQYF.